The following is a T cell receptor (beta chain) sequence with its context. The entry originates in a study of blood T cell repertoires in COVID-19. The repertoire was sequenced with immunoSEQ multiplex PCR; TCRdb's copy has only in-frame clones and lacks some. Here the sample spans 150,000 to 200,000 clones, approximately 92% being singletons. Input material: peripheral blood. The receptor was derived from a young man with COVID-19, enrolled during active disease.

The chain's CDR3 is CASSYETRGADGYTF. In DNA form, the CDR3 reads TGTGCCAGCAGTTACGAGACCAGGGGCGCTGATGGCTACACCTTC. The chain uses TRBV6-5 and TRBJ1-2; possible D gene TRBD1, 6 bases. Per germline, CDR1 MNHEY and CDR2 SVGAGI. There are 15 residues in the CDR3. The V end was cut by 2 bases, the J end by 6 bases, with 16 bases between.